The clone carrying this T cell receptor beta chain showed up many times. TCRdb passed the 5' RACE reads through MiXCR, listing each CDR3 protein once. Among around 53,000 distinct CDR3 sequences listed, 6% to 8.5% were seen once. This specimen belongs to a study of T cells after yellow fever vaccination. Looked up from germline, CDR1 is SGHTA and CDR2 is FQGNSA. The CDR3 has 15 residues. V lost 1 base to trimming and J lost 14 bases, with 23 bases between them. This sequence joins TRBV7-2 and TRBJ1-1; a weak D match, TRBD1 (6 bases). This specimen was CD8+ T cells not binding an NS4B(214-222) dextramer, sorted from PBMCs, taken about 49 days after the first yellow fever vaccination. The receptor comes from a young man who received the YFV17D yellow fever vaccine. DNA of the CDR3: TGTGCCAGCAGCTTAGGCGCTTACGGGGGCGAGGTACTCTTCTTT. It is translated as CASSLGAYGGEVLFF.